One and the same sample provided the 10 T cell receptor beta chains below, sequenced in a study of response to subunit inactivated influenza vaccine. TCRdb re-derived calls from the RT-PCR reads in MiXCR, one entry per CDR3 protein. The sample holds 160,000 or so distinct CDR3 sequences; approximately 10% are singletons and the top ten take 9.5% to 15%. The sample here was non-naive T cells sorted from PBMCs, taken around seven weeks after vaccination. The receptors stem from a man aged 45-65 years who received an inactivated influenza vaccine.

In this sample, this clonotype turned up many times. CDR3 sequence reads: CASSQVPGQIANYGYTF. The CDR3 DNA reads as TGTGCCAGCAGCCAGGTTCCGGGACAGATTGCCAACTATGGCTACACCTTC. The chain combines TRBV7-2 with TRBJ1-2; 7 bases are shared with TRBD1. Germline values: CDR1 SGHTA, CDR2 FQGNSA. Unmatched junction bases numbered 14, after V lost 5 bases and J lost 2 bases. The CDR3 consists of 17 residues.

This clonotype was detected ten times or more. The V call is TRBV9, the J call TRBJ2-3; TRBD2 matches at 12 bases. The CDR3 extends over 18 amino acids. V dropped 4 bases and J dropped 0; count of bases not matched to a gene: 9. The germline V gene has CDR1 SGDLS and CDR2 YYNGEE. The CDR3 protein is CASSNAPTSGRSTDTQYF. The CDR3 bases are TGTGCCAGCAGCAACGCCCCGACTAGCGGGAGAAGCACAGATACGCAGTATTTT.

This clonotype was seen more than once but under ten times. This chain links TRBV28 with TRBJ1-2, with D maybe TRBD1 (6 bases). The CDR3 runs 16 residues. The germline CDR1 and CDR2 sequences are MDHEN and SYDVKM. V lost 2 bases and J 3 bases, leaving 16 bases between the germline ends. CDR3 bases: TGTGCCAGCAGTTTAGGCCCCCGGGACAACCACTATGGCTACACCTTC. This sequence encodes CASSLGPRDNHYGYTF.

This clonotype came up many times. The genes are TRBV6-2 or TRBV6-3 and TRBJ2-5; D assignment may be TRBD1 or TRBD2 (5 bases each). The V gene's germline CDR1 is MNHEY and CDR2 SVGEGT. The germline V and J ends were trimmed by 6 bases and 5 bases, with 19 bases remaining between them. This CDR3 has 15 residues. The CDR3 reads CASSSSMTGRETQYF. The CDR3 nucleotides read TGTGCCAGCAGCTCGTCTATGACGGGACGGGAGACCCAGTACTTC.

This clonotype was seen a few times. The rearrangement links TRBV12-3 or TRBV12-4 to TRBJ1-2; D perhaps matches TRBD1 (6 bases). V lost 1 base and J lost 4, with 10 bases in between. CDR3 length: 14 amino acids. This chain's CDR3 is CASSLGTETYGYTF. In DNA form, the CDR3 reads TGTGCCAGCAGTTTAGGGACAGAAACCTATGGCTACACCTTC.

This clonotype was detected ten times or more. This chain links TRBV12-3 or TRBV12-4 with TRBJ2-1; no clear D gene. The length of the CDR3 is 13 residues. V lost 5 bases to trimming and J lost 9 bases, with 14 bases between them. For the CDR3, the DNA is TGTGCCAGCAGTCTCCTCCTCATGGGTGAGCAGTTCTTC. Its protein is CASSLLLMGEQFF.

This chain connects TRBV4-3 to TRBJ1-6; TRBD1 is a possible D gene (5 bases). Per germline, CDR1 LGHNA and CDR2 YSLEER. V lost 1 base, J lost 3 bases, and 13 bases lay in between. There are 17 residues in the CDR3. CDR3 in DNA: TGCGCCAGCAGCCAAGCGACCGGGGGATACTATAATTCACCCCTCCACTTT. This translates into CASSQATGGYYNSPLHF.

This clonotype was detected only a few times. The CDR3 coding sequence is TGCGCCAGCAGCCAAAATCCACGGGGGCAAGAGACCCAGTACTTC. This gives the protein CASSQNPRGQETQYF. V is TRBV5-1 and J is TRBJ2-5, with a possible D match to TRBD2 (6 bases). The CDR3 has 15 residues. V was clipped by 4 bases and J by 2 bases, with 15 bases between them. Germline V CDR1 and CDR2: SGHRS, YFSETQ.

In its sample, this clonotype is medium-sized. J is TRBJ2-3 and V is TRBV7-2, with D perhaps TRBD1 (7 bases). The germline gives CDR1 SGHTA, CDR2 FQGNSA. The germline V and J ends were trimmed by 6 bases and 2 bases, with 15 bases remaining between them. This CDR3 has 15 amino acids. In nucleotides, the CDR3 is TGTGCCAGCAGATCCACAGGGGAGGTCACAGATACGCAGTATTTT. Translation: CASRSTGEVTDTQYF.

This clonotype was recorded once. The J gene is TRBJ1-5, the V gene TRBV7-8; D uncertain. The germline CDR1 and CDR2 sequences are SGHVS and FQNEAQ. The CDR3 is 13 residues long. The V end was cut by 5 bases, the J end by 4 bases, with 9 bases between. CDR3 loop: CASSPHGNQPQHF. As DNA, the CDR3 is TGTGCCAGCAGCCCACATGGGAATCAGCCCCAGCATTTT.